The 28 T cell receptor beta chains below all came from one sample that was sequenced in a study of blood T cell repertoires in COVID-19. The protocol was immunoSEQ multiplex PCR, while the TCRdb copy is restricted to in-frame clones and leaves out a portion. The table lists approximately 180,000 clones, 75% to 80% of them singletons, with roughly 28% in the top ten. Sequencing was carried out using peripheral blood. The receptors here all came from a woman aged 65 to 85 with acute or convalescent COVID-19.

This clone was recorded a few times. The chain couples TRBV4-1 to TRBJ1-5; 7 bases line up with TRBD1. V was clipped by 3 bases and J by 5 bases; unmatched bases: 4. The CDR3 extends over 14 amino acids. CDR1 is MGHRA and CDR2 is YSYEKL in the germline V gene. CDR3 sequence (DNA): TGCGCCAGCAGCCAGAACCAGGGGGATCAGCCCCAGCATTTT. This sequence encodes CASSQNQGDQPQHF.

V and J are TRBV2 and TRBJ2-3, with 12 nucleotides matching TRBD2. With V trimmed by 6 bases and J by 5 bases, 3 bases remained unmatched. The CDR3 sequence is 14 residues long. Germline V gene lookup returns CDR1 SNHLY and CDR2 FYNNEI. The CDR3 reads CASSGTSGRDTQYF. The CDR3 region has the DNA TGTGCCAGCAGCGGGACTAGCGGGCGAGATACGCAGTATTTT.

This chain connects TRBV3-1 (or the pseudogene TRBV3-2) to TRBJ2-3; 9 nucleotides line up with TRBD2. J gave up 2 bases and V 4 bases, and 4 bases lay outside the gene matches. Germline-derived CDR1 and CDR2 are LGHDT and YNNKEL (reference sequence). The CDR3 runs 15 residues. The CDR3 region has the DNA TGTGCCAGCAGCCCTAGCGGGACTGTCACAGATACGCAGTATTTT. Residues: CASSPSGTVTDTQYF.

The J gene is TRBJ2-5, the V gene TRBV2, with 9 positions matching TRBD1. The CDR3 contains 13 residues. The germline gives CDR1 SNHLY, CDR2 FYNNEI. Losses at the gene ends were 6 bases for V and 1 base for J; bases not matched to a gene: 0. CDR3 loop: CASRTGGQETQYF. DNA for the CDR3: TGTGCCAGCAGGACAGGGGGCCAAGAGACCCAGTACTTC.

This chain joins TRBV5-4 and TRBJ2-7; D may be TRBD2 (6 bases). V shed 0 bases and J shed 2 bases, with 9 bases lying between them. This CDR3 comprises 14 residues. Germline V lookup: CDR1 SGHNT, CDR2 YYREEE (reference sequence). Written as DNA, the CDR3 is TGTGCCAGCAGCTTGGGGAGGGACCCCTACGAGCAGTACTTC. As protein: CASSLGRDPYEQYF.

The chain links TRBV4-1 to TRBJ1-1; maybe TRBD1 (6 bases). The CDR3 sequence is 14 residues long. Germline loops: CDR1 MGHRA, CDR2 YSYEKL. Trimming cost V 4 bases and J 6 bases, with 15 bases left between them. CDR3 nucleotides: TGCGCCAGCAGCCCGCGACAGGTTACCGCTGAAGCTTTCTTT. Amino acids: CASSPRQVTAEAFF.

A few counts support this clone. The chain recombines TRBV5-4 with TRBJ1-2; 11 nucleotides match TRBD1. The length of the CDR3 is 15 residues. Per germline, CDR1 SGHNT and CDR2 YYREEE (reference sequence). The trim removed 3 bases at V and 4 bases at J, leaving 5 bases unmatched. The CDR3 reads CASSSRTGGVYGYTF. CDR3 sequence (DNA): TGTGCCAGCAGCTCTCGGACAGGGGGCGTCTATGGCTACACCTTC.

This clone was found once. The gene calls are TRBV4-1 and TRBJ2-1; tentative D call: TRBD2 (6 bases). The CDR3 contains 18 residues. From germline, CDR1 is MGHRA and CDR2 YSYEKL. The V end was cut by 0 bases, the J end by 0 bases, with 15 bases between. The CDR3 DNA reads TGCGCCAGCAGCCAAGACATAAAGCGGGTAAGCTCCTACAATGAGCAGTTCTTC. It is translated as CASSQDIKRVSSYNEQFF.

This chain connects TRBV5-1 to TRBJ2-5, with a weak D call TRBD2 (5 bases). The CDR3 totals 13 residues. V lost 2 bases, J lost 4 bases, and 9 bases lay in between. Looked up from germline, CDR1 is SGHRS and CDR2 is YFSETQ. The CDR3 sequence: CASSFIAGETQYF. CDR3 DNA: TGCGCCAGCAGCTTCATCGCGGGAGAGACCCAGTACTTC. The whole variable domain, filled in from reference TRBV5-1 and TRBJ2-5, reads KAGVTQTPRYLIKTRGQQVTLSCSPISGHRSVSWYQQTPGQGLQFLFEYFSETQRNKGNFPGRFSGRQFSNSRSEMNVSTLELGDSALYLCASSFIAGETQYFGPGTRLLVL.

The chain links TRBV7-2 to TRBJ1-2; 7 positions agree with TRBD1. Germline loops: CDR1 SGHTA, CDR2 FQGNSA. The CDR3 totals 13 residues. V was clipped by 1 base and J by 10 bases; unmatched bases: 6. The CDR3 bases are TGTGCCAGCAGCTTAGGGACAGGAACAACCTACACCTTC. Its protein product is CASSLGTGTTYTF.

The J gene is TRBJ2-3, the V gene TRBV27; TRBD2 matches at 12 bases. CDR3 size: 17 residues. The V gene end was trimmed by 0 bases and the J gene end by 2 bases; junction bases not matched to a gene: 3. Germline CDR1 is MNHEY and CDR2 is SMNVEV (reference sequence). CDR3 amino acids: CASSLSRLAGATDTQYF. CDR3 sequence (DNA): TGTGCCAGCAGTTTATCAAGACTAGCGGGAGCCACAGATACGCAGTATTTT.

The rearrangement uses TRBV9 and TRBJ2-3; 9 nucleotides agree with TRBD1. Germline CDR1 SGDLS, CDR2 YYNGEE. V gave up 3 bases and J gave up 3 bases; unmatched junction bases: 11. CDR3 length equals 17 residues. This CDR3 reads CASSGQQGASGTDTQYF. CDR3 in DNA: TGTGCCAGCAGCGGACAACAGGGGGCGAGTGGTACAGATACGCAGTATTTT.

This rearrangement joins TRBV30 to TRBJ1-3; 7 bases align to TRBD1. Germline-derived CDR1 and CDR2 are GTSNPN and SVGIG (reference sequence). The J segment lost 0 bases and the V segment lost 0 bases, leaving 2 bases of the junction unmatched. The CDR3 sequence is 15 residues long. The CDR3, as DNA: TGTGCCTGGAGTGTGGGACAGCTCTCTGGAAACACCATATATTTT. It is translated as CAWSVGQLSGNTIYF. Variable domain in full (rest from reference TRBV30 and TRBJ1-3): SQTIHQWPATLVQPVGSPLSLECTVEGTSNPNLYWYRQAAGRGLQLLFYSVGIGQISSEVPQNLSASRPQDRQFILSSKKLLLSDSGFYLCAWSVGQLSGNTIYFGEGSWLTVV.

This clone was observed a few times. The V and J genes are TRBV29-1 and TRBJ2-3; TRBD2 matches 7 bases. J lost 5 bases, V lost 7 bases, and 0 bases had no gene match. CDR3 length: 10 residues. Looked up from germline, CDR1 is SQVTM and CDR2 is ANQGSEA. In nucleotides, the CDR3 is TGCAGCGGCGGGGGAGATACGCAGTATTTT. Encoded protein: CSGGGDTQYF.

This chain links TRBV6-6 with TRBJ1-2; 9 nucleotides agree with TRBD1. The CDR3 consists of 19 residues. The V segment lost 5 bases and the J segment 5 bases; nucleotides outside the gene matches: 21. From germline, CDR1 is MNHNY and CDR2 SVGAGI (reference sequence). The CDR3 region has the DNA TGTGCCAGCAGTCCGTCTCCCGGCGCCTCCGGGACAGGGCCTTATGGCTACACCTTC. This codes for CASSPSPGASGTGPYGYTF.

The rearrangement uses TRBV4-2 and TRBJ2-3; 15 positions match TRBD2. CDR1 LGHNA and CDR2 YNFKEQ come from the germline V gene. This CDR3 comprises 19 residues. V shed 3 bases, J shed 3 bases, and the junction held 10 bases outside the gene matches. CDR3 sequence: CASSHTRTSGRDRTDTQYF. The CDR3, as DNA: TGTGCCAGCAGCCATACTAGGACTAGCGGGAGGGATAGGACAGATACGCAGTATTTT.

This clone was counted only a few times. The chain carries TRBV5-5 and TRBJ2-5, with D possibly TRBD2 on 6 matching bases. Germline values: CDR1 SGHKS, CDR2 YYEKEE (reference sequence). This CDR3 spans 15 amino acids. V lost 2 bases and J 1 base, leaving 12 bases between the germline ends. CDR3 sequence (DNA): TGTGCCAGCAGCTTCCCGGGAGCGGGCCAAGAGACCCAGTACTTC. Translated, it gives CASSFPGAGQETQYF.

V usage is TRBV5-1 and J usage is TRBJ2-2, with D perhaps matching TRBD2 (7 bases). The CDR3 covers 18 residues. Germline CDR1 and CDR2: SGHRS and YFSETQ. Between the trimmed V and J ends, which lost 4 bases and 0 bases, there was a span of 19 bases. The DNA for the CDR3 is TGCGCCAGCAGCCGGGGGCCTAGCGGCATCTCGAACACCGGGGAGCTGTTTTTT. Protein sequence: CASSRGPSGISNTGELFF.

The V call is TRBV2, the J call TRBJ1-4; maybe TRBD1 (6 bases). The germline V gene encodes CDR1 SNHLY and CDR2 FYNNEI. Trimming left V 8 bases short and J 10 bases short, with 14 bases between. This CDR3 is built from 12 residues. CDR3 protein: CASDGGGGKLFF. The CDR3 DNA is TGTGCCAGCGACGGGGGAGGGGGAAAACTGTTTTTT.

The chain recombines TRBV10-2 with TRBJ1-1; D possibly corresponds to TRBD1 (6 bases). With 6 bases removed from V and 1 base from J, the gap between germline ends came to 9 bases. CDR1 WSHSY and CDR2 SAAADI come from the germline V gene. This CDR3 region has 13 residues. CDR3 protein: CASRDSKNTEAFF. Here the CDR3 DNA reads TGCGCCAGCAGGGACAGCAAGAACACTGAAGCTTTCTTT.

This clone appeared a single time. The J gene is TRBJ2-5, the V gene TRBV27; D is ambiguous. The germline V gene encodes CDR1 MNHEY and CDR2 SMNVEV (reference sequence). The V end lost 1 base, the J end lost 2 bases, and 11 bases lay between the germline ends. The CDR3 is 15 amino acids. The CDR3 spells CASSLFRTVQETQYF. CDR3 coding DNA: TGTGCCAGCAGTTTATTCCGAACGGTTCAAGAGACCCAGTACTTC.

The J gene is TRBJ2-6, the V gene TRBV5-1; no definite D call. CDR1 and CDR2 from the germline V gene are SGHRS and YFSETQ. The CDR3 loop spans 14 amino acids. V shed 3 bases and J shed 4 bases, with 8 bases lying between them. The CDR3 DNA follows: TGCGCCAGCAGCTCCCTAGGAGGGGCCAACGTCCTGACTTTC. Encoded protein: CASSSLGGANVLTF.

The chain employs TRBV18 and TRBJ1-1; the match to TRBD1 covers 7 bases. V gave up 5 bases and J gave up 1 base; unmatched junction bases: 1. CDR1 and CDR2 from the germline V gene are KGHSH and LQKENI. The CDR3 contains 13 residues. This chain's CDR3 is CASSGDRNTEAFF. CDR3 nucleotides: TGTGCCAGCTCAGGGGACAGGAACACTGAAGCTTTCTTT.

The chain uses TRBV29-1 and TRBJ1-1; D unclear. The V and J ends lost 6 bases and 4 bases respectively, with 15 bases between them. The germline V gene encodes CDR1 SQVTM and CDR2 ANQGSEA. This CDR3 has 13 residues. CDR3 amino acids: CSVSWSRGTEAFF. The DNA of the CDR3 is TGCAGCGTCTCATGGAGCCGCGGCACTGAAGCTTTCTTT.

The chain is built from TRBV7-8 and TRBJ1-1; TRBD1 might be the D (6 bases). V lost 5 bases to trimming and J lost 1 base, with 11 bases between them. Germline CDR1 SGHVS, CDR2 FQNEAQ. This CDR3 comprises 14 residues. The CDR3 nucleotides read TGTGCCAGCAGCACCGGGACATGGAACACTGAAGCTTTCTTT. Its translation: CASSTGTWNTEAFF.

The chain has TRBV19 and TRBJ1-1; D unclear. From germline, CDR1 is LNHDA and CDR2 SQIVND (reference sequence). The CDR3 runs 14 residues. V shed 3 bases and J shed 1 base, with 9 bases lying between them. The CDR3 loop is CASSMRQSNTEAFF. The CDR3 nucleotides read TGTGCCAGTAGTATGCGGCAGTCGAACACTGAAGCTTTCTTT.

The chain carries TRBV9 and TRBJ2-1, with 10 positions matching TRBD2. CDR1 and CDR2 from the germline V gene are SGDLS and YYNGEE. This CDR3 comprises 16 residues. Losses at the gene ends were 0 bases for V and 7 bases for J; bases not matched to a gene: 7. In DNA form, the CDR3 reads TGTGCCAGCAGCGTAGGACAGCGGGAGGGATGGAATGAGCAGTTCTTC. Its protein is CASSVGQREGWNEQFF.

This chain connects TRBV6-5 to TRBJ2-1; 8 bases line up with TRBD1. This CDR3 region has 15 residues. CDR1 and CDR2 (germline): MNHEY, SVGAGI. The V gene end was trimmed by 7 bases and the J gene end by 1 base; junction bases not matched to a gene: 6. CDR3 DNA sequence: TGTGCCAGCATCGGACAGGGAGGATCCTACAATGAGCAGTTCTTC. Its translation: CASIGQGGSYNEQFF.